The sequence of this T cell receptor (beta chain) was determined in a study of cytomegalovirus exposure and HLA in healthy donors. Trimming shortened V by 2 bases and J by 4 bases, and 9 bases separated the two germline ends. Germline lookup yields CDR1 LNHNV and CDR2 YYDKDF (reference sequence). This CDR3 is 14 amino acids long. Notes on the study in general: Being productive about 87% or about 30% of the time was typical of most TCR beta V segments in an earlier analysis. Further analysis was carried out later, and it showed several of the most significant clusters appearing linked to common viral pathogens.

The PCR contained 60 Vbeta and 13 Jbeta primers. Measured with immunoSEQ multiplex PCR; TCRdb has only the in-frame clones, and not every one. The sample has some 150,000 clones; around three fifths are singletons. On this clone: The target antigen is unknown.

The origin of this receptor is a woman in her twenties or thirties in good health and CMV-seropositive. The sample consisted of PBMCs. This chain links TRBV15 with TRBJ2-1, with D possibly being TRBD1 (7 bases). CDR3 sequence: CATSRSGGYNEQFF. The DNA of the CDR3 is TGTGCCACCAGCAGATCAGGGGGGTACAATGAGCAGTTCTTC.